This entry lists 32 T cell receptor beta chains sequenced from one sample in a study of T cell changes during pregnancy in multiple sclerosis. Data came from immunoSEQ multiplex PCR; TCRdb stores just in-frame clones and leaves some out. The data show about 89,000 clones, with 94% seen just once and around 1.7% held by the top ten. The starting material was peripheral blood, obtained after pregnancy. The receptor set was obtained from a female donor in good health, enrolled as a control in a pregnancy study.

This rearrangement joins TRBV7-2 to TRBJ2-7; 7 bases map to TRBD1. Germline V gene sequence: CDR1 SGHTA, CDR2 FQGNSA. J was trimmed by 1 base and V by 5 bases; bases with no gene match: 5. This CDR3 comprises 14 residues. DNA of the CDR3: TGTGCCAGCAGCCCCGGGACAGTTTCCTACGAGCAGTACTTC. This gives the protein CASSPGTVSYEQYF. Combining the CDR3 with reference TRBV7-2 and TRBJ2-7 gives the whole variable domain GAGVSQSPSNKVTEKGKDVELRCDPISGHTALYWYRQSLGQGLEFLIYFQGNSAPDKSGLPSDRFSAERTGGSVSTLTIQRTQQEDSAVYLCASSPGTVSYEQYFGPGTRLTVT.

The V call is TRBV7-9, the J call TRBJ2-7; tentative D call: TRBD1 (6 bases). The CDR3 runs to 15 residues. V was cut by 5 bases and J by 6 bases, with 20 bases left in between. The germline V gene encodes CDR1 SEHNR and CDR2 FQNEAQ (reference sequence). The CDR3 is CASSRTGPARVEQYF. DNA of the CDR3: TGTGCCAGCAGCCGAACAGGGCCGGCTAGGGTCGAGCAGTACTTC.

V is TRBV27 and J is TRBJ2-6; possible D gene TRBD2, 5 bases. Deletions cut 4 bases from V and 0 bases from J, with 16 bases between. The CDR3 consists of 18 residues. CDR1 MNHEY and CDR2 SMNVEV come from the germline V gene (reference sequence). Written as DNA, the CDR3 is TGTGCCAGCAGTTCTACATCACGGGGTCCCTCTGGGGCCAACGTCCTGACTTTC. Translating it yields CASSSTSRGPSGANVLTF.

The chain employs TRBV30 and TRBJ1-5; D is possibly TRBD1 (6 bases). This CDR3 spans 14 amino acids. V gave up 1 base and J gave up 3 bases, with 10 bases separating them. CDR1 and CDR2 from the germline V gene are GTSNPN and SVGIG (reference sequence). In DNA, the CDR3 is TGTGCCTGGAGTGAGGGGACATCCAATCAGCCCCAGCATTTT. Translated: CAWSEGTSNQPQHF.

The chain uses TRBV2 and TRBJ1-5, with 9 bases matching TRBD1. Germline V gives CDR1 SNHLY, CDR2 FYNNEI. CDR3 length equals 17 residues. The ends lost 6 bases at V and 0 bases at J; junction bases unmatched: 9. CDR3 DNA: TGTGCCAGCAGACACTATCGGACAGGGGCTAGCAATCAGCCCCAGCATTTT. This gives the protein CASRHYRTGASNQPQHF.

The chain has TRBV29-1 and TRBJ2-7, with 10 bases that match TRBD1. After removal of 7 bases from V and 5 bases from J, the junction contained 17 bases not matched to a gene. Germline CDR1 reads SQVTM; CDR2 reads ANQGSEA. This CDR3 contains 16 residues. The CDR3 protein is CSGTAPGQGFIDEQYF. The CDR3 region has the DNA TGCAGCGGGACTGCCCCGGGACAGGGGTTTATCGACGAGCAGTACTTC.

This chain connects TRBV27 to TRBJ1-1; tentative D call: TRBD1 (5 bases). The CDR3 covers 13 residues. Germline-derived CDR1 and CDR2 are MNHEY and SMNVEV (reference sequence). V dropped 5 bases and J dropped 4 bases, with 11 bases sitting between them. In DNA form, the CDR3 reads TGTGCCAGCAGTCTCGGGGGGACCACTGAAGCTTTCTTT. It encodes CASSLGGTTEAFF.

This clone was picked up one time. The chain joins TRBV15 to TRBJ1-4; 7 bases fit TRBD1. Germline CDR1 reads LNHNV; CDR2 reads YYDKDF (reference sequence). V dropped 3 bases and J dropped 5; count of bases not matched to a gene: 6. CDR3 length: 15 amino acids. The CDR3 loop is CATSSGTVENEKLFF. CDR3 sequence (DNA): TGTGCCACCAGCAGCGGGACAGTAGAGAATGAAAAACTGTTTTTT.

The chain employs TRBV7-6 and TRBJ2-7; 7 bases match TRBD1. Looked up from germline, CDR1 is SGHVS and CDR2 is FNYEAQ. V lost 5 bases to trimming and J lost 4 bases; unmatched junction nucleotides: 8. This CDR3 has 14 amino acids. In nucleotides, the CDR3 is TGTGCCAGCAGCCGGGACAGATCTACGTACGAGCAGTACTTC. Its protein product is CASSRDRSTYEQYF.

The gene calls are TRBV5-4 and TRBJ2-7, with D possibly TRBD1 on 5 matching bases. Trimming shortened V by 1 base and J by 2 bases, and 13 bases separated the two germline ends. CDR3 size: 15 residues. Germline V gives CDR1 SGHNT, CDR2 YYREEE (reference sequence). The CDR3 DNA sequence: TGTGCCAGCAGCTTGTGGCTGGGGCCAACCTACGAGCAGTACTTC. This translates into CASSLWLGPTYEQYF.

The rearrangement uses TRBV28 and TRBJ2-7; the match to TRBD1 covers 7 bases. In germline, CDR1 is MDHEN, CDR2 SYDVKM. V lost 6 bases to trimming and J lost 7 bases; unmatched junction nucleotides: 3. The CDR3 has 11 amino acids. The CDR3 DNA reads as TGTGCCAGCAGAACAGGGGTGGAGCAGTACTTC. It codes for CASRTGVEQYF.

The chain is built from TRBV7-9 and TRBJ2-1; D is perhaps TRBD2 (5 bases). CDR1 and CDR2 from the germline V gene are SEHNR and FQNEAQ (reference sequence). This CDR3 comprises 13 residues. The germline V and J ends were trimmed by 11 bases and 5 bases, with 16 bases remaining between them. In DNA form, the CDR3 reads TGTGCCTCTAAACGGGCGGGCCACAATGAGCAGTTCTTC. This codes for CASKRAGHNEQFF.

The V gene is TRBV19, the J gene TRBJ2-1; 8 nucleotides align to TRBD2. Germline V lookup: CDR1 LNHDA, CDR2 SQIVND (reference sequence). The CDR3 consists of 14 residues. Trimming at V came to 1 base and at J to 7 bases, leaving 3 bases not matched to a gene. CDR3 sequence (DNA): TGTGCCAGTAGTATAGTAGCGGGAACAAATGAGCAGTTCTTC. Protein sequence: CASSIVAGTNEQFF.

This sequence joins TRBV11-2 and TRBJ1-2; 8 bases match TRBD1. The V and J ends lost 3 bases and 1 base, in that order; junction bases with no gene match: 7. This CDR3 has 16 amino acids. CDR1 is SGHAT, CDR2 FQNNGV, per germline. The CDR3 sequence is CASSLAGTGGNYGYTF. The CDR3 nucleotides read TGTGCCAGCAGCTTGGCTGGGACAGGAGGTAACTATGGCTACACCTTC.

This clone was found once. CDR3 amino acids: CSAGQGAGNEQFF. The CDR3 region has the DNA TGCAGCGCTGGACAGGGGGCGGGGAATGAGCAGTTCTTC. This rearrangement joins TRBV29-1 to TRBJ2-1, with 11 bases lining up with TRBD1. The CDR3 has 13 amino acids. CDR1 and CDR2 (germline): SQVTM, ANQGSEA. With V trimmed by 7 bases and J by 7 bases, 6 bases remained unmatched.

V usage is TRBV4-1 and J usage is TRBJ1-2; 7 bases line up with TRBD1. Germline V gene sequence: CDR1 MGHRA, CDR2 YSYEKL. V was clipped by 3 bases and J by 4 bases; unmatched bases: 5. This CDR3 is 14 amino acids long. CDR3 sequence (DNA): TGCGCCAGCAGCCATCCCGGGACAGTCTATGGCTACACCTTC. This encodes CASSHPGTVYGYTF.

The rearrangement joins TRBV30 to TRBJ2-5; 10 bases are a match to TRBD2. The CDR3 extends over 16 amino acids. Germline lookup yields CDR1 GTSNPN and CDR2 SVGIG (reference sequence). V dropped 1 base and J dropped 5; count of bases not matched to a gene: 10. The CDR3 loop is CAWSALLAGVGETQYF. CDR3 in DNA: TGTGCCTGGAGTGCCCTCCTAGCGGGAGTTGGTGAGACCCAGTACTTC.

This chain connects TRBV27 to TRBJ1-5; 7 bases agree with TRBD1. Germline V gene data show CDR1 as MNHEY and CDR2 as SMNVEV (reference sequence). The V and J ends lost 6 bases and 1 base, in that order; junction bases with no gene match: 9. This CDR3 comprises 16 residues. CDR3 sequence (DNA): TGTGCCAGCAGCCCTAGCAGGGGGGAAAGCAATCAGCCCCAGCATTTT. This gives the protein CASSPSRGESNQPQHF.

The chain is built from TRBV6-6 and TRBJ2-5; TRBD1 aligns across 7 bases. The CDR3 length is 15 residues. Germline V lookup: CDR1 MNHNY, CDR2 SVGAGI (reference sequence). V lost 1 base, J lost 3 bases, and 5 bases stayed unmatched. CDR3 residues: CASSYWAGGEETQYF. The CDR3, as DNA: TGTGCCAGCAGTTACTGGGCAGGGGGAGAAGAGACCCAGTACTTC.

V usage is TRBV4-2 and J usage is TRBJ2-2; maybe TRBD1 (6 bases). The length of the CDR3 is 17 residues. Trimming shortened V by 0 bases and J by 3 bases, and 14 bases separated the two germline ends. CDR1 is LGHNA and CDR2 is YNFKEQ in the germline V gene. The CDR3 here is CASSQDTDSADTGELFF. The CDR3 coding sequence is TGTGCCAGCAGCCAAGATACGGACAGTGCGGACACCGGGGAGCTGTTTTTT.

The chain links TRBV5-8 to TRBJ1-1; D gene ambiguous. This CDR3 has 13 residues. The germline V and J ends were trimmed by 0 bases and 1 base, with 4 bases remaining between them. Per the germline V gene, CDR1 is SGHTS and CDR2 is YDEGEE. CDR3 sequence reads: CASSLDRNTEAFF. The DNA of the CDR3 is TGTGCCAGCAGCTTGGACAGGAACACTGAAGCTTTCTTT.

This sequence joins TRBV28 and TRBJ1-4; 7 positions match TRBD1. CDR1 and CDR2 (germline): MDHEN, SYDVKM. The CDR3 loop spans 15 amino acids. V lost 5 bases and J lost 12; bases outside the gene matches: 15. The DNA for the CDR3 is TGTGCCAGCAGTCGCACTTACAGGGGTCGCGAGCAACTGTTTTTT. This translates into CASSRTYRGREQLFF. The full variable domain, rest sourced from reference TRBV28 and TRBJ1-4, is DVKVTQSSRYLVKRTGEKVFLECVQDMDHENMFWYRQDPGLGLRLIYFSYDVKMKEKGDIPEGYSVSREKKERFSLILESASTNQTSMYLCASSRTYRGREQLFFGSGTQLSVL.

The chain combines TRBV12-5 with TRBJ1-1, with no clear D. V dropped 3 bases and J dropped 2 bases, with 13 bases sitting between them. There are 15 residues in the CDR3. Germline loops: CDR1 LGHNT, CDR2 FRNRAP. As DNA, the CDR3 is TGTGCTAGTGGTTTTTCGGTGGGGAGAAACACTGAAGCTTTCTTT. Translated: CASGFSVGRNTEAFF.

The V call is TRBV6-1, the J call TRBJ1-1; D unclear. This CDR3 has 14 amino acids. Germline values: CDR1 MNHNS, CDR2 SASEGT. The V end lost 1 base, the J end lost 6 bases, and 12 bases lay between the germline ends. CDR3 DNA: TGTGCCAGCAGTGAAGGGGCCAAAGGCGCTGAAGCTTTCTTT. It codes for CASSEGAKGAEAFF.

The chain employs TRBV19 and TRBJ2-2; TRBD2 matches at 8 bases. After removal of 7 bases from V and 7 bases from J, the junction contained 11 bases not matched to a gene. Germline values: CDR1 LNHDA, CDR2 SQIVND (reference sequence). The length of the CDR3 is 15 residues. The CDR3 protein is CASTPRGGAGGELFF. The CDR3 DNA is TGTGCCAGTACCCCTCGGGGGGGGGCGGGCGGGGAGCTGTTTTTT.

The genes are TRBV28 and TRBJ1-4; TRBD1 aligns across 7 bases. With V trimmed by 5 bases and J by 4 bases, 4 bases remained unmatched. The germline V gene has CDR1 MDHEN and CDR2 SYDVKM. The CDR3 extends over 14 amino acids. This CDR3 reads CASSRGGGNEKLFF. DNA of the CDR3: TGTGCCAGCAGTCGAGGGGGCGGTAATGAAAAACTGTTTTTT.

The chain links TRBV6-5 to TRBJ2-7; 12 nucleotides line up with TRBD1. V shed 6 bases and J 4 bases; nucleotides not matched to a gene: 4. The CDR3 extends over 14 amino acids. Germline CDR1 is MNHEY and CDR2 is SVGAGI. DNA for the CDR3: TGTGCCAGCAGAACGGGACAGGGGGCATACGAGCAGTACTTC. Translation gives CASRTGQGAYEQYF.

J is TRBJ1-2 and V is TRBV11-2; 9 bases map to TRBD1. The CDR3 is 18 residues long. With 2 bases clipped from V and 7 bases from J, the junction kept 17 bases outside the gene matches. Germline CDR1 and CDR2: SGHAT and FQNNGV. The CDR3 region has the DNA TGTGCCAGCAGCTTATCGTGGGACAGGGTCGGGGTTAGGAGTGGCTACACCTTC. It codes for CASSLSWDRVGVRSGYTF.

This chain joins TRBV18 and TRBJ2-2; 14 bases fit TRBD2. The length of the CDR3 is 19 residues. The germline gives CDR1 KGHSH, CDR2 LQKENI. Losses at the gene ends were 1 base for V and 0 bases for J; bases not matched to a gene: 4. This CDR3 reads CASSPRLTSGRANTGELFF. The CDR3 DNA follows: TGTGCCAGCTCACCACGATTGACTAGCGGGAGGGCGAACACCGGGGAGCTGTTTTTT. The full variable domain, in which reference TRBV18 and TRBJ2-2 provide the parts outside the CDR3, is NAGVMQNPRHLVRRRGQEARLRCSPMKGHSHVYWYRQLPEEGLKFMVYLQKENIIDESGMPKERFSAEFPKEGPSILRIQQVVRGDSAAYFCASSPRLTSGRANTGELFFGEGSRLTVL.

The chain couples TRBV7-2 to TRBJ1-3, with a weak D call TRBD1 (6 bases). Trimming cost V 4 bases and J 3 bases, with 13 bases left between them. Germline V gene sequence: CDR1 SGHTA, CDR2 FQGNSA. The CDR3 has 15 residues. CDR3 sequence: CASSSSTGFGNTIYF. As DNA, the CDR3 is TGTGCCAGCAGCTCTTCCACAGGGTTTGGAAACACCATATATTTT.

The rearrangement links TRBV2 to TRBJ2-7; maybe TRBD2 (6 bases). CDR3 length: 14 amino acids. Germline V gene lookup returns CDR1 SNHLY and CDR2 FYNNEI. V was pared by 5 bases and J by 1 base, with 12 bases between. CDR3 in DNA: TGTGCCAGCAGTTTGGGACTCCTTTCCTACGAGCAGTACTTC. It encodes CASSLGLLSYEQYF. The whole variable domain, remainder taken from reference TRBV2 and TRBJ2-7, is EPEVTQTPSHQVTQMGQEVILRCVPISNHLYFYWYRQILGQKVEFLVSFYNNEISEKSEIFDDQFSVERPDGSNFTLKIRSTKLEDSAMYFCASSLGLLSYEQYFGPGTRLTVT.

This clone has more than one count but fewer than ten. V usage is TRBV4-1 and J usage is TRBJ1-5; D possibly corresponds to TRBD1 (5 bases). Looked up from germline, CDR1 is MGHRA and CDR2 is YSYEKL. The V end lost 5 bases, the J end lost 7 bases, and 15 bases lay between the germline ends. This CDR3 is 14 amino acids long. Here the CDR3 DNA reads TGCGCCAGCAGCTTAACAGGACGAGGCCAGCCCCAGCATTTT. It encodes CASSLTGRGQPQHF.